A single sample gave rise to the 17 T cell receptor beta chains below, sequenced in a study of blood T cell repertoires in COVID-19. Clones were read by immunoSEQ multiplex PCR, and TCRdb kept only the in-frame ones, dropping some. The sample shows about 120,000 clones, 80% to 90% of them seen only once. The sequencing sample was made of peripheral blood. Receptor source: a woman in her 70s with acute or convalescent COVID-19.

This clone turned up a few times. The rearrangement links TRBV28 to TRBJ2-7; 11 bases match TRBD2. J was trimmed by 4 bases and V by 5 bases; bases with no gene match: 7. CDR1 MDHEN and CDR2 SYDVKM come from the germline V gene. CDR3 length: 15 amino acids. CDR3 protein: CASSRRLAGTYEQYF. CDR3 nucleotides: TGTGCCAGCAGTCGAAGACTAGCGGGGACTTACGAGCAGTACTTC.

This chain uses TRBV5-1 with TRBJ1-2; tentative D call: TRBD1 (6 bases). V was shortened by 2 bases and J by 6 bases, with 11 bases between the two germline ends. The germline gives CDR1 SGHRS, CDR2 YFSETQ. The CDR3 consists of 13 residues. DNA of the CDR3: TGCGCCAGCAGCTTACAGGGTGGGGATGGCTACACCTTC. This codes for CASSLQGGDGYTF.

V gene TRBV7-9 combines with J gene TRBJ1-2; 9 bases match TRBD1. CDR3 length: 14 residues. Trimming took 1 base from V and 6 from J; bases not matched to a gene: 3. Germline CDR1 reads SEHNR; CDR2 reads FQNEAQ (reference sequence). Written as DNA, the CDR3 is TGTGCCAGCAGCTTAGGGACAGGGGTGGATGGCTACACCTTC. Residues: CASSLGTGVDGYTF.

This chain links TRBV2 with TRBJ1-4; no reliable D call. The CDR3 extends over 13 amino acids. Germline-derived CDR1 and CDR2 are SNHLY and FYNNEI. Deletions cut 7 bases from V and 6 bases from J, with 12 bases between. The CDR3 loop is CASTLTPYEKLFF. The DNA of the CDR3 is TGTGCCAGCACACTCACCCCTTATGAAAAACTGTTTTTT.

The chain employs TRBV20-1 and TRBJ1-2; no reliable D call. Per the germline V gene, CDR1 is DFQATT and CDR2 is SNEGSKA (reference sequence). The ends were cut back, 3 bases at V and 8 bases at J, with 4 bases in the middle. The CDR3 covers 9 residues. The CDR3 coding sequence is TGCAGTGCTAGGAGAGGCTACACCTTC. Amino acids: CSARRGYTF.

CDR3 region: CASSTQGQASDGYTF. The CDR3 coding sequence is TGTGCCAGTAGTACCCAGGGACAGGCCAGCGATGGCTACACCTTC. V and J are TRBV19 and TRBJ1-2; 8 nucleotides match TRBD1. Germline V gene lookup returns CDR1 LNHDA and CDR2 SQIVND (reference sequence). The CDR3 sequence is 15 residues long. Losses at the gene ends were 4 bases for V and 6 bases for J; bases not matched to a gene: 10.

The chain links TRBV10-3 to TRBJ1-5, with 11 bases aligning to TRBD1. Germline CDR1 ENHRY, CDR2 SYGVKD. Germline trimming cut 10 bases from V and 4 bases from J; bases unmatched to any gene: 6. The CDR3 contains 14 residues. The CDR3 DNA reads TGTGCCACCTGGACAGGGGGCGAGAATCAGCCCCAGCATTTT. Amino acid sequence: CATWTGGENQPQHF.

V usage is TRBV7-9 and J usage is TRBJ1-1, with D possibly matching TRBD1 (6 bases). Germline values: CDR1 SEHNR, CDR2 FQNEAQ (reference sequence). CDR3 length: 14 residues. Trimming left V 5 bases short and J 7 bases short, with 17 bases between. The CDR3 nucleotides are TGTGCCAGCAGCCTCGCCGGCAGGGGCGGTGAAGCTTTCTTT. Amino acid sequence: CASSLAGRGGEAFF.

The chain carries TRBV9 and TRBJ1-3, with TRBD1 identical over 9 bases. Germline CDR1 SGDLS, CDR2 YYNGEE. This CDR3 has 19 residues. The junction had 13 bases not matched to a gene; V was cut back by 0 bases and J by 3 bases. As DNA, the CDR3 is TGTGCCAGCAGCGTAGGTCAATTGCTCACAGGGGGCAGTGGAAACACCATATATTTT. It translates to CASSVGQLLTGGSGNTIYF. Full variable domain (rest looked up from reference TRBV9 and TRBJ1-3): DSGVTQTPKHLITATGQRVTLRCSPRSGDLSVYWYQQSLDQGLQFLIQYYNGEERAKGNILERFSAQQFPDLHSELNLSSLELGDSALYFCASSVGQLLTGGSGNTIYFGEGSWLTVV.

This clone was observed a single time. The V gene is TRBV6-1, the J gene TRBJ2-6; the match to TRBD1 covers 8 bases. Germline CDR1 MNHNS, CDR2 SASEGT. V lost 3 bases to trimming and J lost 0 bases; unmatched junction nucleotides: 7. The CDR3 totals 18 residues. The CDR3 sequence is CASSDQGASSSGANVLTF. Here the CDR3 DNA reads TGTGCCAGCAGTGATCAGGGGGCGAGTAGCTCTGGGGCCAACGTCCTGACTTTC.

This clone was seen only a few times. The rearrangement joins TRBV29-1 to TRBJ1-2, with TRBD1 matching 9 bases. V lost 1 base and J lost 7; bases outside the gene matches: 4. The CDR3 runs to 13 residues. The V gene's germline CDR1 is SQVTM and CDR2 ANQGSEA. CDR3 nucleotides: TGCAGCGTTGAAGGGCGACAGGGGGGTGGCTACACCTTC. Translation: CSVEGRQGGGYTF.

The chain has TRBV7-2 and TRBJ2-5; no clear D. The ends were cut back, 3 bases at V and 5 bases at J, with 10 bases in the middle. The germline CDR1 and CDR2 sequences are SGHTA and FQGNSA. The CDR3 contains 13 residues. CDR3 sequence: CASSLHLQETQYF. The CDR3 DNA reads as TGTGCCAGCAGCTTGCACCTCCAGGAGACCCAGTACTTC.

This rearrangement joins TRBV6-5 to TRBJ1-1; possible D gene TRBD1, 5 bases. Trimming took 2 bases from V and 6 from J, leaving 19 bases between them. This CDR3 contains 16 residues. Looked up from germline, CDR1 is MNHEY and CDR2 is SVGAGI. The CDR3 region has the DNA TGTGCCAGCAGTTACCCCACCGGGGGGGGTTGGTCTGAAGCTTTCTTT. Its translation is CASSYPTGGGWSEAFF.

This rearrangement joins TRBV2 to TRBJ2-7, with no clear D. The V end lost 6 bases, the J end lost 5 bases, and 11 bases lay between the germline ends. Germline lookup yields CDR1 SNHLY and CDR2 FYNNEI. The CDR3 totals 12 residues. The CDR3 loop reads CASRPFRDEQYF. For the CDR3, the DNA is TGTGCCAGCAGACCCTTCCGCGACGAGCAGTACTTC.

The V call is TRBV6-6, the J call TRBJ1-1; D uncertain. The V end lost 0 bases, the J end lost 0 bases, and 2 bases lay between the germline ends. Per germline, CDR1 MNHNY and CDR2 SVGAGI (reference sequence). CDR3 length: 13 residues. In nucleotides, the CDR3 is TGTGCCAGCAGTTACTCCATGAACACTGAAGCTTTCTTT. It codes for CASSYSMNTEAFF.

The chain recombines TRBV7-3 with TRBJ2-2, with TRBD1 as a possible D gene (6 bases). Trimming took off 5 bases at V and 4 bases at J, with 17 bases between the two ends. The CDR3 has 16 amino acids. Germline V gene lookup returns CDR1 SGHTA and CDR2 FQGTGA. In DNA form, the CDR3 reads TGTGCCAGCAGCCTGACGACAGGAATTGGCACCGGGGAGCTGTTTTTT. It codes for CASSLTTGIGTGELFF.

For the CDR3, the DNA is TGTGCCAGCAGCTACCAGGGTAGAGAGACCCAGTACTTC. Translation: CASSYQGRETQYF. The chain employs TRBV14 and TRBJ2-5; TRBD1 might be the D (5 bases). The germline gives CDR1 SGHDN, CDR2 FVKESK. The CDR3 length is 13 residues. V lost 5 bases and J 4 bases, leaving 11 bases between the germline ends.